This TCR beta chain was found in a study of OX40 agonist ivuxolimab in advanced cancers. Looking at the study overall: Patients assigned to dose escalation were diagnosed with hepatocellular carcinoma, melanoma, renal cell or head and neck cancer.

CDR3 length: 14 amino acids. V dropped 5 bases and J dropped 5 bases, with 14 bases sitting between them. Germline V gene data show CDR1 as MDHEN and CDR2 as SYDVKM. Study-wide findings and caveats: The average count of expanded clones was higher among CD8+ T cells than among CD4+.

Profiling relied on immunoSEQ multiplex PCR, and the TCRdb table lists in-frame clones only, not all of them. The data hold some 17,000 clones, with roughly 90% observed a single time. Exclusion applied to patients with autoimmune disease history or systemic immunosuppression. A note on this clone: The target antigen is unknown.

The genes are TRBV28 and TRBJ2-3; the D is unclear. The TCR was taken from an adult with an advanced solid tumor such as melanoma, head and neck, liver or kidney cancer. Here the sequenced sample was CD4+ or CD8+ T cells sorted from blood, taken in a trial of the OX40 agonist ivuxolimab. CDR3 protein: CASSPLGSRDTQYF. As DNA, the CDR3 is TGTGCCAGCAGTCCCCTGGGCTCGCGAGATACGCAGTATTTT.